This TCR beta chain was captured in a study of cytomegalovirus exposure and HLA in healthy donors. The V gene lost 4 bases and the J gene lost 5 bases, with 13 bases spanning the gap. This CDR3 comprises 14 residues. Germline assignment: CDR1 SGHTA and CDR2 FQGNSA. The data were produced by immunoSEQ multiplex PCR, yet TCRdb's version contains in-frame clones alone and is incomplete. Of tens of thousands of clones listed, around 89% are singletons. The sequencing sample was made of PBMCs. The receptor's source is a young woman in good health and CMV-seronegative. V gene TRBV7-2 combines with J gene TRBJ2-3, with D perhaps TRBD2 (5 bases). The CDR3 loop is CASSYQLGGDTQYF. CDR3 coding DNA: TGTGCCAGCAGCTATCAACTAGGTGGAGATACGCAGTATTTT.